The 2 T cell receptor beta chains reported below all come from one sample, sequenced in a study of shared clonotypes between healthy human individuals. The table came from immunoSEQ multiplex PCR; TCRdb's copy has only in-frame clones and leaves some out. The table shows under 2,000,000 clones, with about 95% occurring only once. Naive CD8 populations comprised CD45RO-negative cells positively selected for CCR7, excluding terminally differentiated effector memory CD45RA+ cells. Material: naive CD8+ T cells sorted from blood. These TCRs come from a man between 18 and 29 years old in good health.

The chain's CDR3 is CSALEDVTNTGELFF. The CDR3 DNA reads TGCAGCGCCCTTGAGGATGTAACGAACACCGGGGAGCTGTTTTTT. The V gene is TRBV29-1, the J gene TRBJ2-2; no definite D call. Germline V CDR1 and CDR2: SQVTM, ANQGSEA. Trimming stripped 7 bases from V and 0 bases from J, with 15 bases between. The CDR3 sequence is 15 residues long.

V usage is TRBV4-1 and J usage is TRBJ2-5; 7 bases are shared with TRBD1. CDR1 and CDR2 (germline): MGHRA, YSYEKL. This CDR3 has 16 residues. J gave up 5 bases and V 0 bases, and 9 bases lay outside the gene matches. The CDR3 loop reads CASSQDVRGRGETQYF. DNA of the CDR3: TGCGCCAGCAGCCAAGACGTCCGGGGCAGGGGGGAGACCCAGTACTTC.